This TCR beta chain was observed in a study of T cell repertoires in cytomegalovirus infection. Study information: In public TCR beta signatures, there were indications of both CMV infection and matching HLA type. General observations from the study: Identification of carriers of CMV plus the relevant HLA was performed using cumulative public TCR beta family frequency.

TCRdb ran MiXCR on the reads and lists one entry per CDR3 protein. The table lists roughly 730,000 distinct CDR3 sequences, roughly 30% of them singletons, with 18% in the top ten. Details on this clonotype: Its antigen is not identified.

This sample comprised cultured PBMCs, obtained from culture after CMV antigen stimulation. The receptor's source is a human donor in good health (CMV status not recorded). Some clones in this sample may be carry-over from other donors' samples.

The CDR3 DNA is TGTGCCATCAGTGTGCTAGCGGGGAACAATGAGCAGTTCTTC. This codes for CAISVLAGNNEQFF. The gene calls are TRBV10-3 and TRBJ2-1; 9 bases agree with TRBD2. The germline V gene encodes CDR1 ENHRY and CDR2 SYGVKD. The CDR3 spans 14 residues. V was pared by 4 bases and J by 5 bases, with 3 bases of the junction left unmatched.